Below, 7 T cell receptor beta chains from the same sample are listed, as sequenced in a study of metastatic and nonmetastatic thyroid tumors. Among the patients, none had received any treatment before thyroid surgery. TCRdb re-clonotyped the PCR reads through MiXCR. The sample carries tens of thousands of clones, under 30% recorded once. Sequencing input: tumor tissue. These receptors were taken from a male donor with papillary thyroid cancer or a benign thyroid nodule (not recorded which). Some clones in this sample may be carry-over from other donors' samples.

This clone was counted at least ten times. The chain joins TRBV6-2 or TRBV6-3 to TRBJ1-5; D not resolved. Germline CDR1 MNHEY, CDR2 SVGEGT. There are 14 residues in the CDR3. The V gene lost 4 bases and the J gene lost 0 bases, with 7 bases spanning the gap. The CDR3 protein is CASSSGHSNQPQHF. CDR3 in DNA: TGTGCCAGCAGTTCAGGCCATAGCAATCAGCCCCAGCATTTT.

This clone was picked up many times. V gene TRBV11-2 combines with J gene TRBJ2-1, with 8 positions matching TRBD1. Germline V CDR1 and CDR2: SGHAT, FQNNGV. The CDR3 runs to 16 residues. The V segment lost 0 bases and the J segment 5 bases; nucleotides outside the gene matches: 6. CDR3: CASSLEPGGINNEQFF. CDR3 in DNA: TGTGCCAGCAGCTTAGAACCAGGGGGCATCAACAATGAGCAGTTCTTC.

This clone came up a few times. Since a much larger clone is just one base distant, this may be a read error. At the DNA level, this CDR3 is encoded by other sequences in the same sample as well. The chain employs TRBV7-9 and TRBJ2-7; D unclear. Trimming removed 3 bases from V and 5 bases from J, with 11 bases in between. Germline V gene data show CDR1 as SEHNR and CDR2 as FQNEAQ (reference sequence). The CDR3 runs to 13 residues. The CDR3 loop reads CASSLIGVDEQYF. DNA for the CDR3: TGTGCCAGCAGCTTGATTGGGGTGGACGAGCAGTACTTC.

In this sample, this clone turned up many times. The CDR3 nucleotides are TGCAGTGCTCAGACGAGGACAGGGAGCAATCAGCCCCAGCATTTT. This encodes CSAQTRTGSNQPQHF. This chain joins TRBV20-1 and TRBJ1-5, with 8 nucleotides matching TRBD1. Germline V gene data show CDR1 as DFQATT and CDR2 as SNEGSKA (reference sequence). The CDR3 sequence is 15 residues long. Unmatched junction bases numbered 7, after V lost 5 bases and J lost 1 base.

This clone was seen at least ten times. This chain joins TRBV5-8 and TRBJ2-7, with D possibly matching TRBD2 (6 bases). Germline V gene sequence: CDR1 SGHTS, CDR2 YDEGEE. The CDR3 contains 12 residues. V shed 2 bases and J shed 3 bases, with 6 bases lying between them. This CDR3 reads CASSFGGYEQYF. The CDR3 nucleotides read TGTGCCAGCAGCTTCGGGGGCTACGAGCAGTACTTC.

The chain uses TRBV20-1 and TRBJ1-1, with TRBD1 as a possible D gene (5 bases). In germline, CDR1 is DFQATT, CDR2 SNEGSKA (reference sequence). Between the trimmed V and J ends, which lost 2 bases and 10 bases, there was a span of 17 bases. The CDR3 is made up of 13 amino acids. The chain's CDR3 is CSARTQGFPGAFF. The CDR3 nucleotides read TGCAGTGCTAGAACTCAGGGTTTCCCAGGAGCTTTCTTT.

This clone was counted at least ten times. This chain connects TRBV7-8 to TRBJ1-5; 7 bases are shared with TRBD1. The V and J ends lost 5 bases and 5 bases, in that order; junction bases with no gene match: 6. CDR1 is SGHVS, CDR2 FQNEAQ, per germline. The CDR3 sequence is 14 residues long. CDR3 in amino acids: CASSEGQFDQPQHF. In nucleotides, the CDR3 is TGTGCCAGCAGCGAGGGACAGTTCGATCAGCCCCAGCATTTT. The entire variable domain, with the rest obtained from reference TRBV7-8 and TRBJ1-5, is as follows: GAGVSQSPRYKVAKRGQDVALRCDPISGHVSLFWYQQALGQGPEFLTYFQNEAQLDKSGLPSDRFFAERPEGSVSTLKIQRTQQEDSAVYLCASSEGQFDQPQHFGDGTRLSIL.